This TCR beta chain emerged from a study of blood T cell repertoires in COVID-19. Study context: The analysed material was cDNA or gDNA that came from T cells, B-cell-depleted T cells, or PBMCs.

Recruitment covered about 25 US areas and drew participants whose ages spanned roughly 18 to 100 years. Participants were placed into cohorts based on the clinical history they reported. Recovered participants had two consecutive negative NP/OP PCR tests, healthcare professional clearance, or symptom resolution. The germline gives CDR1 SQVTM, CDR2 ANQGSEA. The CDR3 contains 12 residues. Trimming took off 4 bases at V and 4 bases at J, with 10 bases between the two ends. The method was immunoSEQ multiplex PCR; TCRdb's version includes in-frame clones alone and lacks a portion of them. The sample has about half a million clones; about nine tenths are singletons.

The chain is built from TRBV29-1 and TRBJ1-2, with D possibly being TRBD1 (6 bases). This clonotype was sampled from an older woman who had recovered from COVID-19. Material for sequencing was PBMCs or T cells enriched from blood (not recorded which). CDR3 in DNA: TGCAGCGTTGTAGGGGGGGGCTATGGCTACACCTTC. Amino acids: CSVVGGGYGYTF. Full variable domain (outside the CDR3, taken from reference TRBV29-1 and TRBJ1-2): SAVISQKPSRDICQRGTSLTIQCQVDSQVTMMFWYRQQPGQSLTLIATANQGSEATYESGFVIDKFPISRPNLTFSTLTVSNMSPEDSSIYLCSVVGGGYGYTFGSGTRLTVV.